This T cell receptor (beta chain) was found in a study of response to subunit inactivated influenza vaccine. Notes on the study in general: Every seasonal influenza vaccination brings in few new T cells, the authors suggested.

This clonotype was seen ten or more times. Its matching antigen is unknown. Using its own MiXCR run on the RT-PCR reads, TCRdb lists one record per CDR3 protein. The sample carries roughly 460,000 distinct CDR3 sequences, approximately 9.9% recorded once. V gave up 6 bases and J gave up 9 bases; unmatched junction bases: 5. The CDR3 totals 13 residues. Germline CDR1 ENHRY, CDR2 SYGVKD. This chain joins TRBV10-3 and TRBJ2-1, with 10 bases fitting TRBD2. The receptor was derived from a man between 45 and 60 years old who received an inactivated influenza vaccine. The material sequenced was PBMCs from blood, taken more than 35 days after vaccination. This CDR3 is CAIRRQREGEQFF. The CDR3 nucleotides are TGTGCCATCAGGAGACAGCGGGAGGGTGAGCAGTTCTTC.